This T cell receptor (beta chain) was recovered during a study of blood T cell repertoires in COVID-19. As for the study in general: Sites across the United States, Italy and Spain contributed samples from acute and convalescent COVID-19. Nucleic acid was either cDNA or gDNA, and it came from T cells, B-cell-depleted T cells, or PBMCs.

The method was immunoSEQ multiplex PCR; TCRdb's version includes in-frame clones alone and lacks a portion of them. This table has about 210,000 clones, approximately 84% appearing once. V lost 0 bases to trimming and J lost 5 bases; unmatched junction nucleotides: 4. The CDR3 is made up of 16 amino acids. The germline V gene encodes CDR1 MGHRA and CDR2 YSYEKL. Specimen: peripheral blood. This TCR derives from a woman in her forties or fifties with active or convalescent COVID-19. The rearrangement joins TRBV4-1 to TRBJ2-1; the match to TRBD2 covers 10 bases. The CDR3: CASSQDEGLADNEQFF. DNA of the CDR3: TGCGCCAGCAGCCAAGATGAAGGACTAGCGGACAATGAGCAGTTCTTC.